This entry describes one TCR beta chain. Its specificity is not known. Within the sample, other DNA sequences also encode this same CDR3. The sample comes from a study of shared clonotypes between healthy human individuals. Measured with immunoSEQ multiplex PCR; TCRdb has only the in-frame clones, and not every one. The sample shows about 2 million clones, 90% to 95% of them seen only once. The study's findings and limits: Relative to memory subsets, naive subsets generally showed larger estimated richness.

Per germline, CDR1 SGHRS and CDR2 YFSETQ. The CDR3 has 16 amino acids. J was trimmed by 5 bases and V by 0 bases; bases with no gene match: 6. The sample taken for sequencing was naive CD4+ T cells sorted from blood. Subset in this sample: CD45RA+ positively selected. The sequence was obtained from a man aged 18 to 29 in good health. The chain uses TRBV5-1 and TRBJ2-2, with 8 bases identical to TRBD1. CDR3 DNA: TGCGCCAGCAGCTTGGCCGGACAGGGAAATACCGGGGAGCTGTTTTTT. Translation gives CASSLAGQGNTGELFF. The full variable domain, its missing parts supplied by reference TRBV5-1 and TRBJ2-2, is KAGVTQTPRYLIKTRGQQVTLSCSPISGHRSVSWYQQTPGQGLQFLFEYFSETQRNKGNFPGRFSGRQFSNSRSEMNVSTLELGDSALYLCASSLAGQGNTGELFFGEGSRLTVL.